Sequencing of this TCR beta chain was carried out in a study of blood T cell repertoires in COVID-19. About the study: Sites in the United States, Italy and Spain provided acute and convalescent COVID-19 samples. PBMCs, B-cell-depleted T cells, or T cells provided the cDNA or gDNA that made up the material.

Germline CDR1 and CDR2: GTSNPN and SVGIG (reference sequence). The CDR3 loop spans 12 amino acids. The germline V and J ends were trimmed by 6 bases and 2 bases, with 10 bases remaining between them. Authors' methods: Counts of nucleated cells, estimated from reference gene primer amplification, were obtained. The repertoire was sequenced with immunoSEQ multiplex PCR; TCRdb's copy has only in-frame clones and lacks some. V and J calls plus clone size are reproduced from that table; the DNA served to infer D and trimming. The sample shows roughly 59,000 clones, about 78% of them seen only once. Sequenced input: peripheral blood. The chain couples TRBV30 to TRBJ1-1; D remains ambiguous. The clonotype comes from a man older than 75 with acute or convalescent COVID-19. CDR3 sequence (DNA): TGTGCCTGCTCGAGGATAAACACTGAAGCTTTCTTT. Translated, it gives CACSRINTEAFF. The full variable domain, in which reference TRBV30 and TRBJ1-1 provide the parts outside the CDR3, is SQTIHQWPATLVQPVGSPLSLECTVEGTSNPNLYWYRQAAGRGLQLLFYSVGIGQISSEVPQNLSASRPQDRQFILSSKKLLLSDSGFYLCACSRINTEAFFGQGTRLTVV.